Sequencing of this TCR beta chain was carried out in a study of T cell responses to AZD1222 COVID-19 vaccine. Germline V gene sequence: CDR1 MDHEN, CDR2 SYDVKM. V gave up 7 bases and J gave up 2 bases; unmatched junction bases: 3. This CDR3 is built from 15 residues. Turning to this clone: Its matching antigen is unknown.

Whole-study findings and limits: Donors, mostly white British, included more females; clonal diversity was possibly underestimated. Every sample of the repertoires postdated the peak T cell response. Nearly half of spike-specific TCRs reportedly target variant regions that are unmutated in the B.1.351 and B.1.1.7 variants. At baseline, just five to seven AZD1222 recipients tested seropositive.

Repertoires were generated with immunoSEQ multiplex PCR, while TCRdb's copy carries only in-frame clones and drops some. The sample holds roughly 140,000 clones, over 75% seen once. The sequence was collected from an adult in good health. This specimen was peripheral blood, taken on day 0 of AZD1222 vaccination. This rearrangement joins TRBV28 to TRBJ2-2, with TRBD2 matching over 11 bases. Written as DNA, the CDR3 is TGTGCCAGCACTGGGACTAGCGGTAACACCGGGGAGCTGTTTTTT. This encodes CASTGTSGNTGELFF.